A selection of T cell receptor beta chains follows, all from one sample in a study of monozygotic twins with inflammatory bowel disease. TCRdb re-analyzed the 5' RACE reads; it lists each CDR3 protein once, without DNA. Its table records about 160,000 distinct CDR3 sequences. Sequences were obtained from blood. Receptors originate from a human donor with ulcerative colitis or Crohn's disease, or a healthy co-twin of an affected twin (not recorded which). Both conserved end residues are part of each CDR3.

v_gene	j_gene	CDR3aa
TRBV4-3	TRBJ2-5	CASSQDWVGETQYF
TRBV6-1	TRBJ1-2	CASRDPSRGYTF
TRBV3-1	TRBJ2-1	CASSHWRDQQGHLYNEQFF
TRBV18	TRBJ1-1	CASSPGAEMNTEAFF
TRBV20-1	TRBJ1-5	CSARDPGDGISQPQHF
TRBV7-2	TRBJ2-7	CASSLGPRDEQYF
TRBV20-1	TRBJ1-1	CSAKGPLNTEAFF
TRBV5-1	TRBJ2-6	CASSPEVNSGANVLTF
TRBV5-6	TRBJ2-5	CASSLGTSGASPSRLETQYF
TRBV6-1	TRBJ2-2	CASRLFRGPTGELFF
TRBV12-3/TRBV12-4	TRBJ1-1	CASSPHRVGEAFF
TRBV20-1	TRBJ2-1	CSARLSSYNEQFF
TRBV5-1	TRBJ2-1	CASSLTSRGNEQFF
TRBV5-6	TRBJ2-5	CASSLAFRETQYF